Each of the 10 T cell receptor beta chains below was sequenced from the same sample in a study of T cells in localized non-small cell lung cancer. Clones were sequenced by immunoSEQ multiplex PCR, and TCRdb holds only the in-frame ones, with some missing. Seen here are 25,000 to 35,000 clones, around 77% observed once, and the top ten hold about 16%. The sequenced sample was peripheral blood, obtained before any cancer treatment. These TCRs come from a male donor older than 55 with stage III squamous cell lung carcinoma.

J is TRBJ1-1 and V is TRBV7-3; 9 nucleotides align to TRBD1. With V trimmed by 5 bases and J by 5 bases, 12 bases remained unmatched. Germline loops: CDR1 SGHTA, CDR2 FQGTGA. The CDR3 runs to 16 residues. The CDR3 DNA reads TGTGCCAGCAGCCTAAAACGGAACGGGACAGGGACTGAAGCTTTCTTT. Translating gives CASSLKRNGTGTEAFF.

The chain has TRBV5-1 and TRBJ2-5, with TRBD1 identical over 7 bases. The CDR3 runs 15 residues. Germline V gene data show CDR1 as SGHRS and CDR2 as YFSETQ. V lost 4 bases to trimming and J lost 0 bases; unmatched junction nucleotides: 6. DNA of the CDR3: TGCGCCAGCAGCCCGCAGACAGGGTACCAAGAGACCCAGTACTTC. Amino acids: CASSPQTGYQETQYF.

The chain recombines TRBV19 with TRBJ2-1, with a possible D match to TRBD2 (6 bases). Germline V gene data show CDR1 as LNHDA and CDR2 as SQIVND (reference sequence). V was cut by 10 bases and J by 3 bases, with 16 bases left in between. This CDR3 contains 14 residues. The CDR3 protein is CATKSGRSYNEQFF. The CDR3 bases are TGTGCCACCAAAAGCGGGCGAAGCTACAATGAGCAGTTCTTC.

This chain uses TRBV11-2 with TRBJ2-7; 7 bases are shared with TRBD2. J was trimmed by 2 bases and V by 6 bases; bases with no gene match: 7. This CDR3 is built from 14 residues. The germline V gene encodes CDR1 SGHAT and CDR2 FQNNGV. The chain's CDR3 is CASSSSGKTYEQYF. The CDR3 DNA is TGTGCCAGCAGTTCCAGCGGGAAGACCTACGAGCAGTACTTC.

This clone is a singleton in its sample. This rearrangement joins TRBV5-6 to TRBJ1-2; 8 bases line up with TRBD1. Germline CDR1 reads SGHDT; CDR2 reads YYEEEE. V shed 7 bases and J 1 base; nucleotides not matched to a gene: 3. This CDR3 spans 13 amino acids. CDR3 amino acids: CASQDRVNYGYTF. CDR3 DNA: TGTGCCAGCCAGGACAGGGTTAACTATGGCTACACCTTC. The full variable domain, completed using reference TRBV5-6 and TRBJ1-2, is DAGVTQSPTHLIKTRGQQVTLRCSPKSGHDTVSWYQQALGQGPQFIFQYYEEEERQRGNFPDRFSGHQFPNYSSELNVNALLLGDSALYLCASQDRVNYGYTFGSGTRLTVV.

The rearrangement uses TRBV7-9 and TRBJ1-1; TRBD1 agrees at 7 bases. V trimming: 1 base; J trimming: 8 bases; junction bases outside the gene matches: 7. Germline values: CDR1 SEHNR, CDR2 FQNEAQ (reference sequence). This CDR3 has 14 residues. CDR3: CASSLGQGVSEAFF. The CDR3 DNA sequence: TGTGCCAGCAGCTTAGGACAGGGAGTCTCGGAAGCTTTCTTT. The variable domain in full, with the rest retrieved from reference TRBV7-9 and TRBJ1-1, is DTGVSQNPRHKITKRGQNVTFRCDPISEHNRLYWYRQTLGQGPEFLTYFQNEAQLEKSRLLSDRFSAERPKGSFSTLEIQRTEQGDSAMYLCASSLGQGVSEAFFGQGTRLTVV.

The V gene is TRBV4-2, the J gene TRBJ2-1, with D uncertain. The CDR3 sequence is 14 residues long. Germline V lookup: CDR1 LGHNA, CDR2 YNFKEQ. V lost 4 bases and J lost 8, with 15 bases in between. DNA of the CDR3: TGTGCCAGCAGCCCATCTTCCCCGGGCGATGAGCAGTTCTTC. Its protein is CASSPSSPGDEQFF.

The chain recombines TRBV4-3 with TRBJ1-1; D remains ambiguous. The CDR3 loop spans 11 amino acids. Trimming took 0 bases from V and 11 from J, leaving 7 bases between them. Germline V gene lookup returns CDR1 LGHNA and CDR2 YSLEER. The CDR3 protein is CASSQDGGAFF. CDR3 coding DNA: TGCGCCAGCAGCCAAGACGGTGGTGCTTTCTTT.

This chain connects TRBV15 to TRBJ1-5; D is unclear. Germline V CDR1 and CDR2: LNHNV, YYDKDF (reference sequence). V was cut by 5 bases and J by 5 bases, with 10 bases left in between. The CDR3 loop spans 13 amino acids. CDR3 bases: TGTGCCACCAGCCCCCGGTGGGATCAGCCCCAGCATTTT. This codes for CATSPRWDQPQHF.

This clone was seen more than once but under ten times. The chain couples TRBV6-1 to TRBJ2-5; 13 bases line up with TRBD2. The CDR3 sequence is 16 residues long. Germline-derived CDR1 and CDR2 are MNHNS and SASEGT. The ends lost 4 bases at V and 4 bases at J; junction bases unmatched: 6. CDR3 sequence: CASSAPGLAGPETQYF. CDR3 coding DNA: TGTGCCAGCAGTGCTCCGGGACTAGCGGGACCAGAGACCCAGTACTTC.